Described below is a single T cell receptor (beta chain) sequence and its context. Its specificity is not known. This CDR3 comprises 17 residues. This sample is drawn from a study of identical twins. TCRdb itself ran the 5' RACE reads through MiXCR, one entry per CDR3 protein. The sample holds about 1.7 million distinct CDR3 sequences, about 31% seen once. Study-level findings and limits: Potential partial confounding of zero-insertion analyses by invariant MAIT and iNKT cells was noted. Beta clonotypes that were abundant in cord blood contained fewer insertions, a pattern absent from memory repertoires.

The TCR sequence derives from a newborn girl in good health. J is TRBJ2-1 and V is TRBV21-1; TRBD2 is taken as the D call from the table, unchecked against the DNA. TRBV21-1 corresponds to a pseudogene. The sequenced sample was cord blood. CDR3 sequence: CASSPRASEPSYNEQFF. CDR3 sequence (DNA): TGTGCCAGCAGCCCCCGCGCTAGCGAGCCCTCCTACAATGAGCAGTTCTTC.